The rows below give T cell receptor beta chains drawn from one sample of a study of CD8 T cells in ankylosing spondylitis. Using its own MiXCR run on the 5' RACE reads, TCRdb lists one record per CDR3 protein. The table includes about 250,000 distinct CDR3 sequences, more than 25% detected once. The sample was blood, either unsorted or a sorted T cell fraction (not recorded which). These receptors were taken from a male donor with ankylosing spondylitis or in good health (not recorded which). CDR3s include the opening cysteine and the closing phenylalanine or tryptophan. Fields, in order: CDR3 protein, J gene, V gene.

CDR3: CASSSTGRLAYEQYF; J: TRBJ2-7; V: TRBV27
CDR3: CASSFLLAGGRTDTQYF; J: TRBJ2-3; V: TRBV6-5
CDR3: CANQWPDTQYF; J: TRBJ2-3; V: TRBV6-6
CDR3: CASSLLTLNTGELFF; J: TRBJ2-2; V: TRBV12-3/TRBV12-4
CDR3: CASSYITGDTEAFF; J: TRBJ1-1; V: TRBV18
CDR3: CASSPGGTVDQPQHF; J: TRBJ1-5; V: TRBV12-3/TRBV12-4
CDR3: CATSRGPGRNYGYTF; J: TRBJ1-2; V: TRBV15
CDR3: CASSHSLRDQETQYF; J: TRBJ2-5; V: TRBV12-3/TRBV12-4
CDR3: CSATDRVNQPQHF; J: TRBJ1-5; V: TRBV20-1
CDR3: CASMGGALRTEAFF; J: TRBJ1-1; V: TRBV6-1
CDR3: CASGSLAGGHNEQFF; J: TRBJ2-1; V: TRBV7-9
CDR3: CASSLEAHNEQFF; J: TRBJ2-1; V: TRBV5-1
CDR3: CASSLADSYNEQFF; J: TRBJ2-1; V: TRBV5-1
CDR3: CSAGRDTNQETQYF; J: TRBJ2-5; V: TRBV20-1
CDR3: CASSRRDRANIQYF; J: TRBJ2-4; V: TRBV5-6
CDR3: CASSIDRADEQFF; J: TRBJ2-1; V: TRBV19
CDR3: CATSDPRGPGRQQFF; J: TRBJ2-1; V: TRBV24-1
CDR3: CAISFDLTRASSTDTQYF; J: TRBJ2-3; V: TRBV10-3
CDR3: CASSPRGQIHEQYF; J: TRBJ2-7; V: TRBV5-1
CDR3: CASSRGAYGYTF; J: TRBJ1-2; V: TRBV6-5
CDR3: CASSLFPGKKRRAIYEQYF; J: TRBJ2-7; V: TRBV7-8
CDR3: CASSRKGLGNGNTGELFF; J: TRBJ2-2; V: TRBV7-8
CDR3: CSVPLGGEQYF; J: TRBJ2-7; V: TRBV29-1
CDR3: CSAQGAEQETQYF; J: TRBJ2-5; V: TRBV20-1
CDR3: CSVLGGSSGNTIYF; J: TRBJ1-3; V: TRBV29-1
CDR3: CASSYSGPNEKLFF; J: TRBJ1-4; V: TRBV6-5
CDR3: CSARDGDSTYEQYF; J: TRBJ2-7; V: TRBV20-1